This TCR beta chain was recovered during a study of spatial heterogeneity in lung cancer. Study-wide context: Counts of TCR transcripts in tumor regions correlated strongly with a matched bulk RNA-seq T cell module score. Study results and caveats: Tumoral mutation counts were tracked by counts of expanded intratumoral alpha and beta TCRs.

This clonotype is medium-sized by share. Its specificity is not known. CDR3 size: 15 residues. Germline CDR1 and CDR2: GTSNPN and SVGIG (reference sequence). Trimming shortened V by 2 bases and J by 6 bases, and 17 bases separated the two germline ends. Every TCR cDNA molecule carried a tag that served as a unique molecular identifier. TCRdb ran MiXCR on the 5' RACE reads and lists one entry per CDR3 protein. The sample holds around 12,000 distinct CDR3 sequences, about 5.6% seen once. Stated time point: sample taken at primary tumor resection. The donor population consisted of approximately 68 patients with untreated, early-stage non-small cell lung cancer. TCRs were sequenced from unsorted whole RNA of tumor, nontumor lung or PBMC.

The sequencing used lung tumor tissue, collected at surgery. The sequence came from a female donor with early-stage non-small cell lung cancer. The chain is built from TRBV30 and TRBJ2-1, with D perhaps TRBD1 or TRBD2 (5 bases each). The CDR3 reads CAWSRVRSGGNEQFF. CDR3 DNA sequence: TGTGCCTGGAGTAGGGTTCGATCTGGGGGCAATGAGCAGTTCTTC.